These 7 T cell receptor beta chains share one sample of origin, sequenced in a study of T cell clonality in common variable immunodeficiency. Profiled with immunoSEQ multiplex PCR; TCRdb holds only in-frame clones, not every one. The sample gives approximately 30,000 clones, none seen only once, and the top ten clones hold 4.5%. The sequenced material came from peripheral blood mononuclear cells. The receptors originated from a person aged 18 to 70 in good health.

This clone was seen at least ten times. Partial CDR3 DNA: TGTGCCAGCAGTGAATGGGGCGGTACCTACGAG. Protein product: CASSEWGGTYE. The complete CDR3 reads CASSEWGGTYEQYF. The chain has TRBV6-1 and TRBJ2-7; D might be TRBD1 (5 bases). The missing CDR3 end, 3 residues past where the read stops, is filled in from the germline J gene. CDR1 is MNHNS, CDR2 SASEGT, per germline. The CDR3 totals 14 residues. Trimming cost V 2 bases and J 2 bases, with 10 bases left between them.

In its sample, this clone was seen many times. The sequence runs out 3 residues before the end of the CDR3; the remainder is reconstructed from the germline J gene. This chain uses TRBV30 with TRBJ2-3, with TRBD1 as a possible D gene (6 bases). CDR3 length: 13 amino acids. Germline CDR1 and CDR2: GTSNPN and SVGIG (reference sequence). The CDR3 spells CACYGTPQETQYF. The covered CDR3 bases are TGTGCCTGTTATGGGACACCACAAGAGACG.

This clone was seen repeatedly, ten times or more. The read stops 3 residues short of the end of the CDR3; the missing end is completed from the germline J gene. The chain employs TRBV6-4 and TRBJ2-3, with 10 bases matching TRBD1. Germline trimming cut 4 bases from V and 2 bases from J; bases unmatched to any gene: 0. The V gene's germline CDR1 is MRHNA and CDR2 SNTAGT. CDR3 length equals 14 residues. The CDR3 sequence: CASSGQGATDTQYF. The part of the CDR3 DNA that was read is TGTGCCAGCAGTGGACAGGGGGCCACAGATACG.

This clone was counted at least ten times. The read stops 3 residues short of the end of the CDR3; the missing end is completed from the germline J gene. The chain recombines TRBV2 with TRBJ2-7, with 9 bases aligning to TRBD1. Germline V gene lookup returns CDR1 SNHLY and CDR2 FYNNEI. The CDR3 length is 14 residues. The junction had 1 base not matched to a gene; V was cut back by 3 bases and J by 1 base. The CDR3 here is CASSEGTGSYEQYF. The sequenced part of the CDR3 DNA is TGTGCCAGCAGTGAGGGGACAGGGTCCTACGAG.

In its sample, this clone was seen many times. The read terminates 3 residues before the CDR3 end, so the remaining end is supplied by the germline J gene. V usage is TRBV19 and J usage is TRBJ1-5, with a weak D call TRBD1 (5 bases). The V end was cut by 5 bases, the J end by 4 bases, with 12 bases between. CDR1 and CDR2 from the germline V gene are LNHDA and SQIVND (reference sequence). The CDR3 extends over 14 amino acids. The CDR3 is CASSGAGRNQPQHF. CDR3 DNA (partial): TGTGCCAGTAGTGGGGCAGGGAGAAATCAGCCC.

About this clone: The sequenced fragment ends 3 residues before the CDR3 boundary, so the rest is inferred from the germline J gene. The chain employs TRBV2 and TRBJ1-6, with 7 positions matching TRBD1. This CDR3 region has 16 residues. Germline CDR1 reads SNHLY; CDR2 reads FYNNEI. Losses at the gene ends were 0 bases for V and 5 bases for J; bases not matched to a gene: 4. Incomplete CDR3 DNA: TGTGCCAGCAGTGAAGCGGGGACAGACAATAATTCACCC. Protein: CASSEAGTDNNSP. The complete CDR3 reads CASSEAGTDNNSPLHF.

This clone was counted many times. The sequenced CDR3 bases are TGTGCCAGCAGCTTACAGGGGCCCCAGGGGACG. Its translation is CASSLQGPQGT. The whole CDR3 sequence is CASSLQGPQGTQYF. This chain connects TRBV7-3 to TRBJ2-3; TRBD1 might be the D (6 bases). Read data end 3 residues before the CDR3 end; the end is taken from the germline J gene. Germline V gene sequence: CDR1 SGHTA, CDR2 FQGTGA. The CDR3 length is 14 residues.